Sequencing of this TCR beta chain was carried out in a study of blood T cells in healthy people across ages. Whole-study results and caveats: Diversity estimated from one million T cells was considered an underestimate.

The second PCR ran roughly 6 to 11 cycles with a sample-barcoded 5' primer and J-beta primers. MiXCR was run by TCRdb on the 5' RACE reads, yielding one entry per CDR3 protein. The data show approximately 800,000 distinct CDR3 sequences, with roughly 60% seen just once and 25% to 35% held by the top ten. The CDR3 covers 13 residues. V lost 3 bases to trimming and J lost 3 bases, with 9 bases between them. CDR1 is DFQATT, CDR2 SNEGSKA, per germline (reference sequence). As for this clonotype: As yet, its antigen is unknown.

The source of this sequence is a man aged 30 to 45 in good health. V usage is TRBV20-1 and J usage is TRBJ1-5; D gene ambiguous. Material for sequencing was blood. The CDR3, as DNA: TGCAGTGCTAGCCCAGGAATCAATCAGCCCCAGCATTTT. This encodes CSASPGINQPQHF.